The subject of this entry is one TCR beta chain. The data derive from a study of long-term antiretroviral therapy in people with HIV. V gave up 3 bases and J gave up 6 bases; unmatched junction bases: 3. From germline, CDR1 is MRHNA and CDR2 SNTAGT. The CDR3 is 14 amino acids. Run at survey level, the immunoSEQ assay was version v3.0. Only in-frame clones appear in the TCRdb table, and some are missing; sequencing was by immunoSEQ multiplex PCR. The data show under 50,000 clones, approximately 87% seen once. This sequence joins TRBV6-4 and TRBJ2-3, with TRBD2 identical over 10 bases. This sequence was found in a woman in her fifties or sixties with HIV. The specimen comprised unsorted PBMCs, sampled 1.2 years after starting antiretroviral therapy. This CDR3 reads CASSELAGVDTQYF. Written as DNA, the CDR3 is TGTGCCAGCAGTGAGCTAGCGGGGGTGGATACGCAGTATTTT.